This T cell receptor beta chain is from a study of neoadjuvant anti-PD-1 for oral cavity cancer. Some clones are missing from TCRdb's copy, which holds only in-frame ones; the method was immunoSEQ multiplex PCR. Of tens of thousands of clones listed, more than 35% are singletons. The ends were cut back, 4 bases at V and 4 bases at J, with 8 bases in the middle. Germline CDR1 LNHDA, CDR2 SQIVND (reference sequence). The CDR3 spans 12 residues. This clone was counted a single time. The time point was: after neoadjuvant nivolumab, at surgical resection. The sequence was obtained from a person aged 40-85 years with oral cavity squamous cell carcinoma. The chain employs TRBV19 and TRBJ2-7; D is perhaps TRBD2 (6 bases). The sample here was tumor tissue, taken after nivolumab (anti-PD-1) treatment. CDR3: CASSNREYEQYF. CDR3 nucleotides: TGTGCCAGTAGTAACCGGGAGTACGAGCAGTACTTC.